Each of the 7 T cell receptor beta chains below was sequenced from the same sample in a study of vaccination and CD4 T cells after COVID-19. These receptors are not linked to any known antigen. The treatment was: roughly 10-day PBMC culture with coronavirus spike peptide pools or control peptides (ViraFEST assay). CD4+ T cells of the unexposed donor were collected before the COVID-19 pandemic (2011-2018). The Oncomine TCR Beta short-read assay was applied to DNA of cultured CD4+ T cells. TCRdb analysed the PCR reads with MiXCR anew, one entry per CDR3 protein. The data show 5,500 to 7,000 distinct CDR3 sequences, with 40% to 60% seen just once and approximately 26% held by the top ten. The sample taken for sequencing was CD4+ T cells from blood, cultured in vitro. All receptors derive from a human donor in good health.

The V gene is TRBV19, the J gene TRBJ1-2; no clear D. CDR3 length equals 13 residues. V dropped 5 bases and J dropped 0 bases, with 7 bases sitting between them. The V gene's germline CDR1 is LNHDA and CDR2 SQIVND (reference sequence). CDR3 protein: CASSAQANYGYTF. For the CDR3, the DNA is TGTGCCAGTAGTGCTCAAGCTAACTATGGCTACACCTTC.

In this sample, this clonotype turned up once. This chain uses TRBV6-2 or TRBV6-3 with TRBJ2-2, with D perhaps assigned TRBD1 or TRBD2 (5 bases each). Germline values: CDR1 MNHEY, CDR2 SVGEGT. V dropped 2 bases and J dropped 3 bases, with 19 bases sitting between them. CDR3 length equals 18 residues. CDR3 sequence (DNA): TGTGCCAGCAGTTACCCGCGAGGGGCCGGGACGCACACCGGGGAGCTGTTTTTT. It translates to CASSYPRGAGTHTGELFF.

This clonotype was observed a handful of times. The rearrangement links TRBV2 to TRBJ2-7; D perhaps matches TRBD1 (5 bases). Germline assignment: CDR1 SNHLY and CDR2 FYNNEI. The V and J ends lost 6 bases and 2 bases respectively, with 14 bases between them. The CDR3 covers 14 residues. The CDR3 region has the DNA TGTGCCAGCAGGCCGGACAACCGACCCTACGAGCAGTACTTC. It yields the protein CASRPDNRPYEQYF.

This clonotype was found once. No conserved phenylalanine or tryptophan is present at the end of the CDR3, so a read error is the likely explanation. The chain's CDR3 is CASSLGGGWQPQHY. The CDR3 DNA follows: TGTGCCAGCAGTTTAGGGGGCGGATGGCAGCCCCAGCATTAT. The chain couples TRBV12-3 or TRBV12-4 to TRBJ1-5; a weak D match, TRBD1 (5 bases). V was trimmed by 1 base and J by 7 bases, leaving 11 bases between them. CDR3 length equals 14 residues.

This clonotype has just a few counts. The chain carries TRBV19 and TRBJ1-1; D unresolved. Germline CDR1 reads LNHDA; CDR2 reads SQIVND (reference sequence). This CDR3 comprises 16 residues. Trimming pared 3 bases from V and 1 base from J, leaving 15 bases between. The CDR3 sequence: CASSMGIRGKNTEAFF. The CDR3 bases are TGTGCCAGTAGTATGGGAATCCGGGGTAAGAACACTGAAGCTTTCTTT.

This clonotype was observed once. This rearrangement joins TRBV18 to TRBJ2-1; D possibly corresponds to TRBD2 (6 bases). Trimming pared 0 bases from V and 0 bases from J, leaving 12 bases between. Germline loops: CDR1 KGHSH, CDR2 LQKENI. This CDR3 comprises 17 residues. The CDR3 loop reads CASSPPLRRVSYNEQFF. CDR3 nucleotides: TGTGCCAGCTCACCACCGCTGCGGAGGGTCTCCTACAATGAGCAGTTCTTC. Based on the CDR3 plus reference TRBV18 and TRBJ2-1, the full variable domain is NAGVMQNPRHLVRRRGQEARLRCSPMKGHSHVYWYRQLPEEGLKFMVYLQKENIIDESGMPKERFSAEFPKEGPSILRIQQVVRGDSAAYFCASSPPLRRVSYNEQFFGPGTRLTVL.

The sample holds a few counts of this clonotype. V is TRBV20-1 and J is TRBJ1-1, with TRBD1 identical over 7 bases. Germline trimming cut 0 bases from V and 4 bases from J; bases unmatched to any gene: 8. Per the germline V gene, CDR1 is DFQATT and CDR2 is SNEGSKA (reference sequence). The CDR3 is 15 residues long. This CDR3 reads CSARDSGTVFTEAFF. Here the CDR3 DNA reads TGCAGTGCTAGAGATTCAGGGACAGTCTTCACTGAAGCTTTCTTT.